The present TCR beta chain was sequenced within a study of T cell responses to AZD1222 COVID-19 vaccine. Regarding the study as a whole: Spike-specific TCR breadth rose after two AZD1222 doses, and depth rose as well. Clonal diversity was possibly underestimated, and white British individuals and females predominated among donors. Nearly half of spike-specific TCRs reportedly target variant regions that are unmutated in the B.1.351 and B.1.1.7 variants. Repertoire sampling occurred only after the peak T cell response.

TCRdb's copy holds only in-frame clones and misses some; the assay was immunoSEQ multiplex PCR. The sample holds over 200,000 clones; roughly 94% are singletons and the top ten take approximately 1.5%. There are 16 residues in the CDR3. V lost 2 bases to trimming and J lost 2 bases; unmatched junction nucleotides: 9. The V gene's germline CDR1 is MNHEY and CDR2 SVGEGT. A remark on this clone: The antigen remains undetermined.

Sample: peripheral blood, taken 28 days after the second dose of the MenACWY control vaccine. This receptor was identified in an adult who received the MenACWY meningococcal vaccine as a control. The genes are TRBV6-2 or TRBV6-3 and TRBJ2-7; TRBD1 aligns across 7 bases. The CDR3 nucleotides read TGTGCCAGCAGTTACGATAGGGACAGACCTACCTACGAGCAGTACTTC. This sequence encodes CASSYDRDRPTYEQYF.